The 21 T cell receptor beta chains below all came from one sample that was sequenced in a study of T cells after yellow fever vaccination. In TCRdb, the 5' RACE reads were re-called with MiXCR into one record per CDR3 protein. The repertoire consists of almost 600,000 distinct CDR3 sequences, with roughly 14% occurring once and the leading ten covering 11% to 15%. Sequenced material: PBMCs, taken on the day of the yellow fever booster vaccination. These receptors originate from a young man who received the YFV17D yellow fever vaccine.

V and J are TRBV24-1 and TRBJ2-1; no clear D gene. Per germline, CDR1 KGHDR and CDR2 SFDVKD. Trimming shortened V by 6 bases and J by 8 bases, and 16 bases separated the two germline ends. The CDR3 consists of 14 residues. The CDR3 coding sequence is TGTGCCACCAGTTTGGGTAGGGAATGGGATGAGCAGTTCTTC. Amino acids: CATSLGREWDEQFF.

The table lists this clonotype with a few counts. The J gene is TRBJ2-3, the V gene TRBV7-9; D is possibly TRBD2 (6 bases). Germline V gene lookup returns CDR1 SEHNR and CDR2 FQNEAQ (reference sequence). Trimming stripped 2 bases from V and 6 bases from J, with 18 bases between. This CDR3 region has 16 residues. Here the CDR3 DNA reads TGTGCCAGCAGCTTACACCGGGGAGGTTTGTCCGATACGCAGTATTTT. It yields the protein CASSLHRGGLSDTQYF.

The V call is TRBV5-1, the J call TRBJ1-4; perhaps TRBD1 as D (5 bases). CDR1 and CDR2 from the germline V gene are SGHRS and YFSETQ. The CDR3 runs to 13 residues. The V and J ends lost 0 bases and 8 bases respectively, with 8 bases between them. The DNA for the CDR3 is TGCGCCAGCAGCTTGGAAAACAGGGAAAAACTGTTTTTT. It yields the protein CASSLENREKLFF.

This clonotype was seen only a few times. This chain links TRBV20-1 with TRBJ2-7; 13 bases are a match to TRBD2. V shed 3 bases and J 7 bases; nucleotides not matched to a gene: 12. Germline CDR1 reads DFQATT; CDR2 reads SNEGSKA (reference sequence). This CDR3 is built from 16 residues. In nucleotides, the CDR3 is TGCAGTGCTAGGGCTACTGGGACTAGCGGGACATTGGAGCAGTACTTC. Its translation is CSARATGTSGTLEQYF.

The CDR3 loop is CSASHRTSGVGPPETQYF. CDR3 nucleotide sequence: TGCAGTGCTAGTCACCGGACTAGCGGAGTTGGGCCGCCCGAGACCCAGTACTTC. The genes are TRBV20-1 and TRBJ2-5; 10 bases fit TRBD2. V dropped 3 bases and J dropped 5; count of bases not matched to a gene: 18. The V gene's germline CDR1 is DFQATT and CDR2 SNEGSKA (reference sequence). This CDR3 comprises 18 residues.

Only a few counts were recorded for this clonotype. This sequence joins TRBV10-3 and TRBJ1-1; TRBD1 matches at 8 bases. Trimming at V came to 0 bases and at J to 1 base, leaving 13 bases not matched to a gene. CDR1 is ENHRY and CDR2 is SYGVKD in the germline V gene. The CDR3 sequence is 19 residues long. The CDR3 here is CAISESKKGQELGNTEAFF. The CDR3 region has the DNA TGTGCCATCAGTGAGTCGAAGAAGGGACAGGAGTTGGGGAACACTGAAGCTTTCTTT.

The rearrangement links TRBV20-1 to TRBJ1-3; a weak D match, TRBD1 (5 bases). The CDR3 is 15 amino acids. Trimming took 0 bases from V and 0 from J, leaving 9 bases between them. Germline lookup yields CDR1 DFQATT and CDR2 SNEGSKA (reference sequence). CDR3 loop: CSARDPRASGNTIYF. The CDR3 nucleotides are TGCAGTGCTAGAGATCCCAGGGCCTCTGGAAACACCATATATTTT.

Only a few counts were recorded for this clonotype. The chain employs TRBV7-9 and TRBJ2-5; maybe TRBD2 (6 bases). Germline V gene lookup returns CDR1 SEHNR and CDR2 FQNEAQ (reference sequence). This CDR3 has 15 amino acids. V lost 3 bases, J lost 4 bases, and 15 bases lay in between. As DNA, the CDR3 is TGTGCCAGCAGCTTCGTGGGAGGCCCCAGAGAGACCCAGTACTTC. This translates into CASSFVGGPRETQYF.

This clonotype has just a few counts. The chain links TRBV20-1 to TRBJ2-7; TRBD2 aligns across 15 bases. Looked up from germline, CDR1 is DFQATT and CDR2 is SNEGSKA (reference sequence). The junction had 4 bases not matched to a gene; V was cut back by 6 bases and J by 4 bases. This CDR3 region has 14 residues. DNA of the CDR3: TGCAGTGCCGGGACTAGCGGGAGGAGGTACGAGCAGTACTTC. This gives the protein CSAGTSGRRYEQYF.

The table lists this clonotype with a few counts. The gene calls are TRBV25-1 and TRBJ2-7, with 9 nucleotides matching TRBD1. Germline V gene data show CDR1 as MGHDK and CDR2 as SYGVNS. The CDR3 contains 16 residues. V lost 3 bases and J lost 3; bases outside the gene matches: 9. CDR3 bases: TGTGCCAGCAGTGACCCCTCCGCGACAGGGGGCTACGAGCAGTACTTC. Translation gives CASSDPSATGGYEQYF.

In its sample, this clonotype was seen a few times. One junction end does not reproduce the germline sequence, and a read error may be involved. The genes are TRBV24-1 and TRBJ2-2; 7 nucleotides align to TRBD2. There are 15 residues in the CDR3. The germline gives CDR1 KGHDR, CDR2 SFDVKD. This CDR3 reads CATSEPLANTGELFF. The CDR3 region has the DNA TGTGCCACCAGTGAACCACTAGCGAATACCGGGGAGCTGTTTTTT.

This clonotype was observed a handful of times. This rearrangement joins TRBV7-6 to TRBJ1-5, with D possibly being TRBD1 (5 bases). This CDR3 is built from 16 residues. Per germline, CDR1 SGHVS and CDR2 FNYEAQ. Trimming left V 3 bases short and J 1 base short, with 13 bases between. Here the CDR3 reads CASSFASGGSNQPQHF. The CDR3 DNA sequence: TGTGCCAGCAGCTTCGCCTCCGGGGGGAGCAATCAGCCCCAGCATTTT.

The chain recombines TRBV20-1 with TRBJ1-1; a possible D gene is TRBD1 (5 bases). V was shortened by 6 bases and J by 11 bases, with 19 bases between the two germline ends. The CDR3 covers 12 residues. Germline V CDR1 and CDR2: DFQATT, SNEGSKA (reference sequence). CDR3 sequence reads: CSAPSVGAGAFF. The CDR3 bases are TGCAGTGCCCCCTCGGTCGGGGCCGGGGCTTTCTTT.

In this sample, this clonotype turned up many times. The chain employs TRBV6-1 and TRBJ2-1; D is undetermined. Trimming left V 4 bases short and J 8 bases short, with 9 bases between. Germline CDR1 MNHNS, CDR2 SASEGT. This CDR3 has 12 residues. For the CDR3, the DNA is TGTGCCAGCAGTGTCGGCTCCCATGAGCAGTTCTTC. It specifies CASSVGSHEQFF.

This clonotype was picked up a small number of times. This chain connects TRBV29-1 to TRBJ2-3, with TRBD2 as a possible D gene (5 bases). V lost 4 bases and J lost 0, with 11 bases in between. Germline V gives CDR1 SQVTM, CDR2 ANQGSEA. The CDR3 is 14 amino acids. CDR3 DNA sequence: TGCAGCGTTGTAATGGACTCTAGCACAGATACGCAGTATTTT. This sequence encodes CSVVMDSSTDTQYF.

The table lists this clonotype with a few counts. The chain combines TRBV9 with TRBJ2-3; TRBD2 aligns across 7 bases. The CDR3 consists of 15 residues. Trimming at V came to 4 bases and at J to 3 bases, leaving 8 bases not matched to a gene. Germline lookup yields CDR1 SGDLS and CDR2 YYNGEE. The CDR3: CASSSLGGPTDTQYF. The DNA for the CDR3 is TGTGCCAGCAGCTCCTTGGGAGGGCCAACAGATACGCAGTATTTT.

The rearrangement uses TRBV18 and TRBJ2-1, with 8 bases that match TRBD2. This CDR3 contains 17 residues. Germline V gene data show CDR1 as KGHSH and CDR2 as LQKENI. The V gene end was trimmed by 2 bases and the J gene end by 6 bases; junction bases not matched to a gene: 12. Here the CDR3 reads CASSPGSREGRLNEQFF. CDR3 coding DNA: TGTGCCAGCTCACCAGGGTCCCGGGAGGGCCGGCTCAATGAGCAGTTCTTC.

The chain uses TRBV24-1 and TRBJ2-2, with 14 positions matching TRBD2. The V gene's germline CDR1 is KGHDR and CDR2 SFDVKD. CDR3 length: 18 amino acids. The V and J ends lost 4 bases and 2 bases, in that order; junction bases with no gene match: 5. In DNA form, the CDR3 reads TGTGCCACCAGTGACCGGGGACTAGCGGGAGTAAACACCGGGGAGCTGTTTTTT. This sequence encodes CATSDRGLAGVNTGELFF.

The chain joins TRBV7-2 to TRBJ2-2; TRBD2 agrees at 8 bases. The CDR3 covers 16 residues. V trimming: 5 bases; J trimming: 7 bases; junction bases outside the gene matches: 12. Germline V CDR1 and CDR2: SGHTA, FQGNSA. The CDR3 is CASSPPNGGEVGELFF. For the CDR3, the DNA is TGTGCCAGCAGCCCCCCCAACGGGGGGGAGGTCGGGGAGCTGTTTTTT.

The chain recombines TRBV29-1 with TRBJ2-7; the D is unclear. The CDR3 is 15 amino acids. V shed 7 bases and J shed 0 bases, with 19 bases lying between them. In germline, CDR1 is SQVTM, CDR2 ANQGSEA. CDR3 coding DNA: TGCAGCGGATTTGTCCCCCGTAGGAGCTCCTACGAGCAGTACTTC. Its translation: CSGFVPRRSSYEQYF.

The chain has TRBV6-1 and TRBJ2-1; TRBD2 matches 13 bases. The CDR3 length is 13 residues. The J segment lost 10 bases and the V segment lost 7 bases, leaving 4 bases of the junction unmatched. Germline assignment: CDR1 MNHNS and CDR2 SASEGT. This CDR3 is CASNPGLAGEQFF. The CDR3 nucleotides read TGTGCCAGCAATCCGGGACTAGCGGGAGAGCAGTTCTTC.